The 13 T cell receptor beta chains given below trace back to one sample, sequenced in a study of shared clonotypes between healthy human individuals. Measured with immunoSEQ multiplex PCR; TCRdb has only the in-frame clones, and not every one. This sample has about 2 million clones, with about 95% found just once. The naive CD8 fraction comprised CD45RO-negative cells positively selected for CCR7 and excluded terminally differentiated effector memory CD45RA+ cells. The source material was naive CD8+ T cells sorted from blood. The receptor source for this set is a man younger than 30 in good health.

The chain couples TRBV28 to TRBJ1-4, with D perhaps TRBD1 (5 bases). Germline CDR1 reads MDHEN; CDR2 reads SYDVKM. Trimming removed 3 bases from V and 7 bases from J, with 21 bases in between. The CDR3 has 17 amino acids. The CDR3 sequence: CASSFFNIRYGGEKLFF. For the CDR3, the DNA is TGTGCCAGCAGTTTCTTTAATATCCGGTATGGGGGTGAAAAACTGTTTTTT.

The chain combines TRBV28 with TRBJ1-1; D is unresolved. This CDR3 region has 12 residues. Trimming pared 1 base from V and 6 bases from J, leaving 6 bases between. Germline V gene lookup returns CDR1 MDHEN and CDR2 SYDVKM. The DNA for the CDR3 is TGTGCCAGCAGTTTATTGCCTTCTGAAGCTTTCTTT. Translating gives CASSLLPSEAFF. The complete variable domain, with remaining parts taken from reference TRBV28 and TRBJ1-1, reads DVKVTQSSRYLVKRTGEKVFLECVQDMDHENMFWYRQDPGLGLRLIYFSYDVKMKEKGDIPEGYSVSREKKERFSLILESASTNQTSMYLCASSLLPSEAFFGQGTRLTVV.

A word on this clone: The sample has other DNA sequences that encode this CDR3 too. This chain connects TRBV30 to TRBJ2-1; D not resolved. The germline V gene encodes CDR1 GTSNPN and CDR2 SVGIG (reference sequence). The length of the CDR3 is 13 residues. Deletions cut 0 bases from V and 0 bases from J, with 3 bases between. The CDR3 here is CAWSVDSYNEQFF. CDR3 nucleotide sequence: TGTGCCTGGAGTGTAGACTCCTACAATGAGCAGTTCTTC.

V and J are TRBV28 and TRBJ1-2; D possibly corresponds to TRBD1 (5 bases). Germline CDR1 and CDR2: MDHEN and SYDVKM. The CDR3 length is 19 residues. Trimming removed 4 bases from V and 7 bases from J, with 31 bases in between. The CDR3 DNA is TGTGCCAGCAGTTCCCAGGGAGAGGGGCTGAGAGGGAGTTTCGGTGGCTACACCTTC. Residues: CASSSQGEGLRGSFGGYTF.

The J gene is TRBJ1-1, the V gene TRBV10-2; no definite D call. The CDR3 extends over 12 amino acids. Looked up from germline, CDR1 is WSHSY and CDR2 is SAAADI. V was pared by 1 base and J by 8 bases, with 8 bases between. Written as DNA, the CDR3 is TGCGCCAGCAGTGAGTTGGCAGGCGAAGCTTTCTTT. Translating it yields CASSELAGEAFF.

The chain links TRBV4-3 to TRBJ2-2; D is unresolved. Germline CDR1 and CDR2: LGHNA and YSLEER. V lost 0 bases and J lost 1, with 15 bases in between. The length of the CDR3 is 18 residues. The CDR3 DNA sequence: TGCGCCAGCAGCCAAGAAAGAATAGCCGTCAGGAACACCGGGGAGCTGTTTTTT. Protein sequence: CASSQERIAVRNTGELFF.

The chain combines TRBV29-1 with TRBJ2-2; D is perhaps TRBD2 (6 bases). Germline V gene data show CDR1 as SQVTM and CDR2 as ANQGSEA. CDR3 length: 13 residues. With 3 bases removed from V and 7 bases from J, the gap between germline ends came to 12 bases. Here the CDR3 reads CSVEEGTVGELFF. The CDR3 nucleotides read TGCAGCGTTGAGGAGGGGACTGTCGGGGAGCTGTTTTTT.

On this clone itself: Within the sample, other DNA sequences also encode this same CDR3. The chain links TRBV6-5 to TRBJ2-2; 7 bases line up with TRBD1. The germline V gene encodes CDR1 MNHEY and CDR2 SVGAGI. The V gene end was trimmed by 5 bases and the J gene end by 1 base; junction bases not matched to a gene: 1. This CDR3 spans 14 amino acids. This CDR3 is CASSPGGNTGELFF. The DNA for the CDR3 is TGTGCCAGCAGTCCAGGGGGGAACACCGGGGAGCTGTTTTTT.

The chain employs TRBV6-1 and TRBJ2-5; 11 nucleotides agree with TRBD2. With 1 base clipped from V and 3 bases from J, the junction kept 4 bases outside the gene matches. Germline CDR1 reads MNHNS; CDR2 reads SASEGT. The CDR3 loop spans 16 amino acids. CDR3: CASSEDRLAGKETQYF. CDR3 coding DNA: TGTGCCAGCAGTGAAGATCGACTAGCGGGAAAAGAGACCCAGTACTTC.

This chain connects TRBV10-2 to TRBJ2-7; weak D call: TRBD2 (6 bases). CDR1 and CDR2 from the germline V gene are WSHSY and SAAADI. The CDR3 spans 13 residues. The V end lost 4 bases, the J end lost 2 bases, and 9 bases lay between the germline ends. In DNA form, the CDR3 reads TGCGCCAGCAGTGGACTAGAGGCCTACGAGCAGTACTTC. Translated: CASSGLEAYEQYF.

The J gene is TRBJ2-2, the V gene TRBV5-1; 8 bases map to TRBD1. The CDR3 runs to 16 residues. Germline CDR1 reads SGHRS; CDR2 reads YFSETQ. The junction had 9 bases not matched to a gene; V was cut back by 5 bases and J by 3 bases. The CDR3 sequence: CASSPTGGLYTGELFF. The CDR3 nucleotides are TGCGCCAGCAGTCCCACAGGGGGGTTGTACACCGGGGAGCTGTTTTTT.

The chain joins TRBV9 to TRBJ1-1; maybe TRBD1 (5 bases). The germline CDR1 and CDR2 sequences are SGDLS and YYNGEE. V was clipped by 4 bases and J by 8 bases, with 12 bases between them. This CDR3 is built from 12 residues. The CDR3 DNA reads TGTGCCAGCAGCCCCGATGGGGGAGAAGCTTTCTTT. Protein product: CASSPDGGEAFF.

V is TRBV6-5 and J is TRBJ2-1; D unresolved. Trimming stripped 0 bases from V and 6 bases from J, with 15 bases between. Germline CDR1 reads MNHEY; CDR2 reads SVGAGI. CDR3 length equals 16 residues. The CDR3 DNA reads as TGTGCCAGCAGTTACTCGATCTCGCGGATTCGCAATGAGCAGTTCTTC. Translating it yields CASSYSISRIRNEQFF.